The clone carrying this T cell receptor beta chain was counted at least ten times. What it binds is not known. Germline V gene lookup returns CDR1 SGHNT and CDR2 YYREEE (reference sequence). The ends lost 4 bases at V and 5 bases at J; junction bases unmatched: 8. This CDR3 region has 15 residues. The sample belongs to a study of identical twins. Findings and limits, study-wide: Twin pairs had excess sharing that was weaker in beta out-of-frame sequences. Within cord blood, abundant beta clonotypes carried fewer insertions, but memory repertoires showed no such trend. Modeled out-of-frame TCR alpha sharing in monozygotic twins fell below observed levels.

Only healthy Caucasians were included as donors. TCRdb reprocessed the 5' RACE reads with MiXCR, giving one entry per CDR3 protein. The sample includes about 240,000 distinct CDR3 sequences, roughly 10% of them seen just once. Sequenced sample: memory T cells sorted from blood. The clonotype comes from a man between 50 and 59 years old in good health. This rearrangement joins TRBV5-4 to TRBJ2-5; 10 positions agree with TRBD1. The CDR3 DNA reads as TGTGCCAGCAGCAATCGACAGGGGGCGAGTGAGACCCAGTACTTC. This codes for CASSNRQGASETQYF.